The T cell receptor beta chain under discussion was sequenced for a study of regulatory T cells in long-lasting Graves disease (TCRdb year 2021). Background on the whole study: Persistent Graves' disease was defined as persistently positive TSH receptor autoantibodies together with antithyroid drug treatment for over 5 years. TCR sequencing covered around 13 persistent and roughly 20 newly diagnosed Graves' disease patients, 33 samples in total. Patients with persistent Graves' disease were compared with patients with newly diagnosed Graves' disease using TCR sequencing and RNA sequencing of peripheral blood. On average, persistent Graves' disease patients in the clinical cohort had been on antithyroid drugs for approximately ten years. The study was conducted in China and was registered as a clinical trial.

CDR1 and CDR2 were assigned from the germline V gene as SQVTM and ANQGSEA. Including the terminal cysteine and phenylalanine, the CDR3 comprises 14 residues. Only the CDR3 region is kept as DNA, spanning 42 bases read in frame from base 1. For this chain, trimming is 1 base at the V end and 0 bases at the J end, and the number of junction bases without a gene match is 1. This clonotype was picked up a small number of times. Its specific antigen is unknown. Base qualities are not provided; no much larger clone lies one nucleotide away. In the paper's terms, the time point label means: persistent/refractory GD, antithyroid drugs over 5 years with positive TRAb. For both TCR sequencing and RNA sequencing, RNA was extracted from PBMCs in TRIzol. The diagnosis of Graves' disease was made according to American Thyroid Association guidelines. The patients came from an endocrinology department in Xi'an, China. Each patient gave roughly 8.4 milliliters of peripheral blood, collected in an EDTA anticoagulant tube. Ficoll Paque Plus density gradient separation was used to isolate PBMCs, and no further T cell sorting was performed. An Agilent 2100 Bioanalyzer and agarose gel were used to check RNA quality, and a NanoDrop 2000 was used to measure RNA concentration.

Broad study findings and their caveats: Compared with newly diagnosed patients, persistent Graves' disease patients had lower TCR Shannon entropy and fewer highly expanded clones, which suggests clonal expansion. Persistent patients shared more public clonotypes among themselves (more than 2,500) than newly diagnosed patients did (about 970). The study examined only peripheral blood because the primary lesion, thyroid tissue, could not be accessed. The authors noted that the small sample size was a limitation that may lower accuracy. TRBV28, TRBJ1-2 and TRBJ2-5 were preferentially used in persistent disease, while TRBV20-1 and TRBJ2-1 were favored in newly diagnosed disease. Only the TCR beta chain was sequenced and analyzed.

The library was made by multiplex PCR. The reads were generated on an Illumina HiSeq 4000. To build TCR beta libraries, CDR3 regions were amplified by Arm-PCR using iRepertoire HTBI primers. Before sequencing, the PCR products went through gel purification. The source study handled its data this way. A total of fewer than 70 TRBV and 14 TRBJ segments were identified across samples and were used for gene usage analysis of CDR3 amino acid clonotypes. COPE and FqMerger were used to merge filtered high-quality paired reads into contigs. BLAST was used to align contigs to IMGT TRBV, TRBD and TRBJ reference genes, and CDR3 was defined according to IMGT. Clonotypes above 0.1% frequency were classified as highly expanded clones. Shannon entropy served as the measure of repertoire diversity, while the Gini coefficient captured V-J evenness. Public clonotypes were defined as clonotypes shared by more than one individual. In-frame beta chains were kept once TCRdb had trimmed the public reads at Q25 with fastp and called clones with MiXCR. Merged by CDR3 protein, the rows form single entries marked with the most common genes and DNA. The V and J calls were not made by the authors but by TCRdb's processing. This sample holds about 460,000 distinct CDR3 sequences; about 20% were observed only once. Clones ranked in the top ten supply roughly 14% of the sample.

The chain joins TRBV29-1 to TRBJ2-7; 9 bases in between match TRBD2. This clonotype was obtained from a female donor with Graves disease. Sample: peripheral blood mononuclear cells (PBMCs), taken when the disease was refractory, from a patient treated with antithyroid drugs. The CDR3 region has the sequence CSVEGLADSYEQYF. The DNA sequence is TGCAGCGTTGAAGGACTAGCGGACTCCTACGAGCAGTACTTC.